This T cell receptor (beta chain) was found in a study of CD8 T cells in Susac syndrome. The RNA, about 0.5 to 1 ug, was put through reverse transcription using random hexamers. Coverage of TCR beta CDR3 amplification by immunoSEQ multiplex PCR extended to 54 Vbeta and 13 Jbeta. TCRdb reprocessed the immunoSEQ multiplex PCR reads via MiXCR and lists one record per CDR3 protein. This table holds some 100,000 distinct CDR3 sequences, 85% to 95% found once. Healthy donors constituted the controls, which were matched for age and sex. In contrast to the negatively isolated CD8+ and CD4+ T cells, TEMRA cells were FACS-enriched. The CDR3 has 18 amino acids. Germline assignment: CDR1 ENHRY and CDR2 SYGVKD. Trimming shortened V by 10 bases and J by 1 base, and 27 bases separated the two germline ends. On this clonotype: Its specificity is unknown.

General study results and limits: A relatively small number of individuals underwent TCR sequencing and HLA analysis.

Sequenced input: CD8+ T cells from PBMCs. The origin of this receptor is a human donor in good health. The chain uses TRBV10-3 and TRBJ2-3; unclear D gene. The CDR3 sequence: CATLPWAAGGAGTDTQYF. The CDR3 DNA is TGTGCCACCCTTCCATGGGCGGCTGGCGGAGCAGGCACAGATACGCAGTATTTT.